A single sample gave rise to the 3 T cell receptor beta chains below, sequenced in a study of cytomegalovirus exposure and HLA in healthy donors. Repertoires were generated with immunoSEQ multiplex PCR, while TCRdb's copy carries only in-frame clones and drops some. The table records about 180,000 clones, 86% of them present only once. Sequences were obtained from PBMCs. The receptors were sampled from a man aged 18 to 35 in good health and CMV-seropositive.

V is TRBV5-1 and J is TRBJ2-1; 12 bases line up with TRBD2. After removal of 4 bases from V and 9 bases from J, the junction contained 5 bases not matched to a gene. This CDR3 comprises 14 residues. The V gene's germline CDR1 is SGHRS and CDR2 YFSETQ. CDR3 residues: CASSIGLAGSEQFF. Written as DNA, the CDR3 is TGCGCCAGCAGCATCGGACTAGCGGGGAGTGAGCAGTTCTTC.

The rearrangement uses TRBV11-1 and TRBJ1-1; D possibly corresponds to TRBD1 (6 bases). Per the germline V gene, CDR1 is SGHAT and CDR2 is FQDESV (reference sequence). The germline V and J ends were trimmed by 5 bases and 2 bases, with 12 bases remaining between them. The CDR3 consists of 14 residues. CDR3 loop: CASSRRGPNTEAFF. CDR3 bases: TGTGCCAGCAGCCGCAGGGGACCTAACACTGAAGCTTTCTTT. Full variable domain (remainder filled in from reference TRBV11-1 and TRBJ1-1): EAEVAQSPRYKITEKSQAVAFWCDPISGHATLYWYRQILGQGPELLVQFQDESVVDDSQLPKDRFSAERLKGVDSTLKIQPAELGDSAMYLCASSRRGPNTEAFFGQGTRLTVV.

This clone has a single count. This chain links TRBV7-8 with TRBJ2-1; the match to TRBD2 covers 7 bases. CDR1 and CDR2 (germline): SGHVS, FQNEAQ. The CDR3 loop spans 16 amino acids. V gave up 3 bases and J gave up 8 bases; unmatched junction bases: 13. The CDR3: CASSFALAGDWDEQFF. The CDR3 DNA follows: TGTGCCAGCAGCTTCGCACTGGCGGGGGACTGGGATGAGCAGTTCTTC.